This T cell receptor beta chain was recovered during a study of beta chain features in type 1 diabetes. Notes on the study in general: Significant though moderate, a shortening of TCRB CDR3s appeared in all four CD4+ subsets of Type 1 diabetes patients.

CDR1 SGHTA and CDR2 FQGNSA come from the germline V gene. V gave up 1 base and J gave up 9 bases, with 13 bases separating them. The CDR3 loop spans 14 amino acids. What was sequenced were expressed TCRB transcripts, since all of the isolated RNA had been reverse transcribed. Data came from immunoSEQ multiplex PCR; TCRdb stores just in-frame clones and leaves some out. The profile shows about 360,000 clones, around an eighth of them singletons. This clone was detected a few times. Its antigen is not identified. Material for sequencing was naive CD4+ T cells from blood. This clonotype originated in a woman aged 18-29 years with type 1 diabetes. This chain uses TRBV7-2 with TRBJ2-4; D may be TRBD2 (5 bases). CDR3 DNA: TGTGCCAGCAGCTTAGATTCGGGGTTCGGCATTCAGTACTTC. Translation gives CASSLDSGFGIQYF.